This T cell receptor (beta chain) was profiled in a study of blood T cell repertoires in COVID-19 (dated by TCRdb to 2018 to 2020). Describing the broader study: Collaborator samples came from the United States, Italy and Spain and covered acute and convalescent phases of COVID-19. The prospective study material was composed of cDNA or gDNA derived from T cells, B-cell-depleted T cells, or PBMCs. Subjects who had been exposed to COVID-19, were actively infected with it, or had recovered from it provided the deeply sampled blood TCRbeta repertoires that made up the dataset. The repertoires were made available in a free public database intended to serve as a resource for research on the immune response to SARS-CoV-2. Samples came from the ongoing ImmuneRACE study (first 160 participants) plus 1,254 subjects from 6 global collaborators. Sample metadata almost always included a de-identified subject ID, COVID-19 status, age in years and sex. Where available, HLA class I and class II types were taken from metadata supplied by the sample provider and were not determined by assay-based typing. Broader findings and caveats from the paper: Clinical and demographic metadata were provided uncurated, with the amount varying by source and participant.

One collaborating source in Seattle enrolled patients during active infection and followed them longitudinally through the course of disease. Collaborating institutions collected whole blood in K2EDTA tubes following their own protocols. For TCRbeta analysis, collaborator samples were shipped as frozen whole blood, as isolated PBMCs, or as DNA extracted from either sample type. The CDR3 spans 15 residues, from the cysteine through the phenylalanine. Of all the DNA, just the CDR3 is kept, 45 bases in frame from base 1. V is clipped by 6 bases and J by 7 bases, and the sequence between their germline boundaries is 19 bases long. As encoded in the germline V gene (reference sequence), CDR1 is LGHDT while CDR2 is YNNKEL. This clone was found once. Its antigen target is currently unknown. No much larger clone exists at a distance of one base, and base qualities are not known. TCRbeta CDR3 regions were amplified from genomic DNA by means of the immunoSEQ Assay, a bias-controlled multiplex PCR. The paper's data handling went like this. Nucleated cell counts per sample were estimated from amplification of reference gene primers within the assay. Sequence reads were collapsed and filtered to measure the absolute abundance of every unique TCRbeta CDR3 rearrangement. For each sample, productive Simpson clonality was calculated as the square root of Simpson's diversity index across productive rearrangements. TCRdb mirrors the immuneACCESS table, restricted to in-frame sequences. Some clones are absent from its copies; in checked studies, under half trace to an unresolved V gene, and the reason for the others is unknown. The DNA was the basis for D and trimming; V, J and clone size are from that table. The sample table shows around 160,000 clones, and more than 85% are seen once. Jointly, the top ten make up less than 2% of the sample.

This receptor was taken from a woman aged 60-70 years with COVID-19, enrolled during active disease. The rearranged chain carries TRBV3-1 (or the pseudogene TRBV3-2) and TRBJ1-5; D gene: possibly TRBD1, on 6 matching bases. The specimen was peripheral blood. The nucleotide sequence reads TGTGCCAGCAGTCCTACTCCACAGGGCACCCAGCCCCAGCATTTT. This translates into CASSPTPQGTQPQHF.